This TCR beta chain was retrieved from a study of T cell responses to AZD1222 COVID-19 vaccine. Generated by immunoSEQ multiplex PCR, the TCRdb table keeps only in-frame clones and is missing some. The table includes 150,000 to 200,000 clones, under 95% detected once. For this clone: Antigen specificity is unknown.

Looked up from germline, CDR1 is KGHSH and CDR2 is LQKENI. Trimming shortened V by 1 base and J by 0 bases, and 7 bases separated the two germline ends. The CDR3 length is 15 residues. General observations from the study: Baseline serology detected seropositivity in only six AZD1222 recipients. When two AZD1222 doses had been given, Spike-specific TCR breadth and depth rose. Mapped onto spike, vaccine-associated CD4 TCRs spanned it and were dominant at 160-218 and 743-854.

This clonotype was sampled from an adult who received the AZD1222 COVID-19 vaccine. The rearrangement uses TRBV18 and TRBJ2-1; D not certain. The sequenced sample was peripheral blood, obtained 28 days after the second AZD1222 dose. CDR3 region: CASSPLANSYNEQFF. CDR3 in DNA: TGTGCCAGCTCACCACTCGCCAACTCCTACAATGAGCAGTTCTTC.